The clone carrying this T cell receptor (beta chain) has ten or more counts. The sample belongs to a study of T cells in Graves' hyperthyroidism and ophthalmopathy. V was pared by 1 base and J by 1 base, with 8 bases of the junction left unmatched. The CDR3 consists of 17 residues. The V gene's germline CDR1 is SNHLY and CDR2 FYNNEI. It was RNA transcripts that yielded the amplified TCR beta CDR3 regions. A set of HTBI primers served as the primers for a first-round RT-PCR of the TCR CDR3. TCRdb reprocessed the multiplex PCR reads with MiXCR, giving one entry per CDR3 protein. The sample lists hundreds of thousands of distinct CDR3 sequences; about 20% were seen once.

V gene TRBV2 combines with J gene TRBJ1-1; 8 nucleotides match TRBD1. This clonotype was sampled from a man younger than 40 with Graves' ophthalmopathy. The sequencing sample was made of blood. In DNA form, the CDR3 reads TGTGCCAGCAGTGAAGGACAGGGGATCCCTTCGAACACTGAAGCTTTCTTT. Translated: CASSEGQGIPSNTEAFF.